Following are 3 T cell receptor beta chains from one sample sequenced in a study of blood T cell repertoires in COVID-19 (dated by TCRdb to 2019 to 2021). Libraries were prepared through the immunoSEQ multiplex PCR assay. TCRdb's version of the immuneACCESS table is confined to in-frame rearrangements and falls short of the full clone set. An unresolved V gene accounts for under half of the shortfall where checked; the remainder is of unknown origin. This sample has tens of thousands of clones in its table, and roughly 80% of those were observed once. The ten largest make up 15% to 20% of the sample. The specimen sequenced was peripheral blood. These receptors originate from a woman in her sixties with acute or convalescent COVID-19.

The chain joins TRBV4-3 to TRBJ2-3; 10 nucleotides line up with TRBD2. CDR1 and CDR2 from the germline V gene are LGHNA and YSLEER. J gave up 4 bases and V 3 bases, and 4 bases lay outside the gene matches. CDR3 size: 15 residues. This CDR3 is CASSHQRGGPDTQYF. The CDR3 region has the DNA TGCGCCAGCAGCCATCAGCGGGGGGGCCCAGATACGCAGTATTTT.

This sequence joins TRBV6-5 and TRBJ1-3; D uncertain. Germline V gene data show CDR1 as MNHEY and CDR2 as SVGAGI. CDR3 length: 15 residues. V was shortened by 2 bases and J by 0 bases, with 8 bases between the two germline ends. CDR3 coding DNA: TGTGCCAGCAGTTACGCGGCAGCCTCTGGAAACACCATATATTTT. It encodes CASSYAAASGNTIYF.

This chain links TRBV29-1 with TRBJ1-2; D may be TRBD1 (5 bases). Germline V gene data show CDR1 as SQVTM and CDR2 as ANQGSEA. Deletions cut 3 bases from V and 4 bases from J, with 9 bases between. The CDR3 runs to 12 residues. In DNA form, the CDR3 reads TGCAGCGTTGACCCAGGGTCCTATGGCTACACCTTC. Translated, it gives CSVDPGSYGYTF.